The 13 T cell receptor beta chains presented below share a single source sample, sequenced in a study of cytomegalovirus exposure and HLA in healthy donors. The PCR made use of 60 Vbeta and 13 Jbeta primers. Sequencing was performed with immunoSEQ multiplex PCR; in TCRdb, only in-frame clones are kept and a portion is missing. The sample has about 140,000 clones, roughly two thirds seen once; the top ten hold 1% to 1.5%. The sequenced material came from PBMCs. These receptors all come from a middle-aged woman in good health and CMV-seronegative.

This CDR3 is CASSPTTGTYGYTF. The DNA for the CDR3 is TGTGCCAGCAGCCCCACAACAGGGACCTATGGCTACACCTTC. The chain combines TRBV28 with TRBJ1-2; a possible D gene is TRBD1 (6 bases). Trimming took off 6 bases at V and 4 bases at J, with 15 bases between the two ends. CDR1 MDHEN and CDR2 SYDVKM come from the germline V gene. This CDR3 region has 14 residues.

The CDR3 reads CASSFPQGFGQPQHF. The CDR3, as DNA: TGTGCCAGCAGTTTTCCACAGGGCTTCGGTCAGCCCCAGCATTTT. The rearrangement uses TRBV28 and TRBJ1-5, with TRBD1 as a possible D gene (6 bases). There are 15 residues in the CDR3. The germline CDR1 and CDR2 sequences are MDHEN and SYDVKM. Trimming took off 3 bases at V and 6 bases at J, with 15 bases between the two ends. The full variable domain, completed using reference TRBV28 and TRBJ1-5, is DVKVTQSSRYLVKRTGEKVFLECVQDMDHENMFWYRQDPGLGLRLIYFSYDVKMKEKGDIPEGYSVSREKKERFSLILESASTNQTSMYLCASSFPQGFGQPQHFGDGTRLSIL.

The chain recombines TRBV27 with TRBJ2-1; 11 bases are a match to TRBD2. J lost 6 bases, V lost 7 bases, and 8 bases had no gene match. This CDR3 spans 15 amino acids. The germline V gene encodes CDR1 MNHEY and CDR2 SMNVEV (reference sequence). In DNA, the CDR3 is TGTGCCAGCATTAGCGGGGGGGCTGGTGGCAATGAGCAGTTCTTC. As protein: CASISGGAGGNEQFF.

The chain has TRBV19 and TRBJ1-2, with TRBD1 as a possible D gene (6 bases). Germline-derived CDR1 and CDR2 are LNHDA and SQIVND (reference sequence). The V and J ends lost 3 bases and 13 bases respectively, with 15 bases between them. The CDR3 totals 12 residues. The CDR3 spells CASSMVGGAATF. The CDR3 DNA reads as TGTGCCAGTAGTATGGTTGGGGGGGCCGCCACCTTC.

This clone was counted between two and nine times. The chain uses TRBV6-5 and TRBJ1-2, with a possible D match to TRBD1 (6 bases). Germline-derived CDR1 and CDR2 are MNHEY and SVGAGI. V was cut by 8 bases and J by 8 bases, with 18 bases left in between. The CDR3 has 13 amino acids. The CDR3 spells CASSLGGRGGYTF. Written as DNA, the CDR3 is TGTGCCAGCTCCTTAGGGGGTAGAGGCGGCTACACCTTC.

The rearrangement joins TRBV6-6 to TRBJ2-2; 8 positions agree with TRBD1. Germline lookup yields CDR1 MNHNY and CDR2 SVGAGI (reference sequence). The V segment lost 2 bases and the J segment 4 bases; nucleotides outside the gene matches: 6. The CDR3 runs 16 residues. CDR3 loop: CASSYQTGGSTGELFF. For the CDR3, the DNA is TGTGCCAGCAGTTACCAAACAGGGGGTAGCACCGGGGAGCTGTTTTTT.

CDR3 in amino acids: CASSIGTGLGEQYF. CDR3 coding DNA: TGCGCCAGCAGCATCGGGACTGGGCTGGGCGAGCAGTACTTC. V is TRBV5-1 and J is TRBJ2-5, with TRBD2 as a possible D gene (6 bases). The J call may be faulty, since TRBJ2-7 better matches the DNA end. The CDR3 extends over 14 amino acids. The V gene's germline CDR1 is SGHRS and CDR2 YFSETQ.

This clone showed up just a few times. J is TRBJ1-1 and V is TRBV27; maybe TRBD1 (5 bases). This CDR3 region has 13 residues. V lost 6 bases, J lost 6 bases, and 14 bases lay in between. Germline CDR1 is MNHEY and CDR2 is SMNVEV (reference sequence). CDR3 region: CASRRLGVPEAFF. CDR3 nucleotides: TGTGCCAGCAGGCGCCTAGGGGTCCCTGAAGCTTTCTTT.

This clone occurred a few times. J is TRBJ2-5 and V is TRBV4-1; 13 nucleotides match TRBD2. Germline V gives CDR1 MGHRA, CDR2 YSYEKL. The V gene end was trimmed by 1 base and the J gene end by 0 bases; junction bases not matched to a gene: 5. This CDR3 contains 18 residues. The CDR3 region is CASSQGTSGGGYQETQYF. The CDR3 region has the DNA TGCGCCAGCAGCCAAGGGACTAGCGGGGGAGGGTACCAAGAGACCCAGTACTTC.

Only a few counts were recorded for this clone. J is TRBJ1-1 and V is TRBV6-4; D is undetermined. The CDR3 spans 13 residues. V was clipped by 3 bases and J by 3 bases, with 8 bases between them. Germline V gene lookup returns CDR1 MRHNA and CDR2 SNTAGT. In nucleotides, the CDR3 is TGTGCCAGCAGTGAAGCGACGGACACTGAAGCTTTCTTT. Its protein product is CASSEATDTEAFF.

This clone turned up a few times. The chain couples TRBV4-3 to TRBJ1-4; a weak D match, TRBD1 (5 bases). Germline V gives CDR1 LGHNA, CDR2 YSLEER. CDR3 length: 17 amino acids. V was cut by 4 bases and J by 5 bases, with 20 bases left in between. CDR3 sequence reads: CASSPNGPPRQNEKLFF. The CDR3 DNA reads as TGCGCCAGCAGCCCCAATGGCCCGCCACGACAGAATGAAAAACTGTTTTTT.

The chain recombines TRBV2 with TRBJ2-2, with D uncertain. V lost 4 bases and J 0 bases, leaving 9 bases between the germline ends. Germline-derived CDR1 and CDR2 are SNHLY and FYNNEI. The CDR3 has 15 residues. The DNA for the CDR3 is TGTGCCAGCAGTGTAGTGGGCGCGAACACCGGGGAGCTGTTTTTT. Amino acid sequence: CASSVVGANTGELFF.

The chain joins TRBV7-9 to TRBJ1-5; D gene unclear. Trimming pared 1 base from V and 5 bases from J, leaving 6 bases between. The CDR3 sequence is 13 residues long. Germline V gene data show CDR1 as SEHNR and CDR2 as FQNEAQ (reference sequence). The CDR3: CASSLGGDQPQHF. CDR3 DNA: TGTGCCAGCAGCTTAGGAGGTGATCAGCCCCAGCATTTT.